This T cell receptor (beta chain) was sequenced for a study of shared clonotypes between healthy human individuals. Study-level information: Each donor had three CD4 naive, three CD4 memory, two CD8 naive and one CD8 memory plate. Whole-study results and caveats: The study generally estimated greater richness for naive than memory subsets.

In regard to this clone: Its cognate antigen is unknown.

This CDR3 comprises 15 residues. The germline gives CDR1 SGDLS, CDR2 YYNGEE. After removal of 2 bases from V and 6 bases from J, the junction contained 3 bases not matched to a gene. TCRdb keeps only in-frame clones here, not all; method: immunoSEQ multiplex PCR. In the table there are about 2.1 million clones, around 95% of which are singletons. Only CD45RO-negative cells positively selected for CCR7 counted as naive CD8 cells, so terminally differentiated effector memory CD45RA+ cells were excluded. The V gene is TRBV9, the J gene TRBJ2-2; TRBD2 matches 11 bases. Sequenced input: naive CD8+ T cells from PBMCs. The clonotype comes from a man aged 18-30 years in good health. Some clones in this sample may be carry-over from other donors' samples. CDR3 DNA: TGTGCCAGCAGCGTTTGGGGACTAGCGGCCGGGGAGCTGTTTTTT. Its protein product is CASSVWGLAAGELFF.